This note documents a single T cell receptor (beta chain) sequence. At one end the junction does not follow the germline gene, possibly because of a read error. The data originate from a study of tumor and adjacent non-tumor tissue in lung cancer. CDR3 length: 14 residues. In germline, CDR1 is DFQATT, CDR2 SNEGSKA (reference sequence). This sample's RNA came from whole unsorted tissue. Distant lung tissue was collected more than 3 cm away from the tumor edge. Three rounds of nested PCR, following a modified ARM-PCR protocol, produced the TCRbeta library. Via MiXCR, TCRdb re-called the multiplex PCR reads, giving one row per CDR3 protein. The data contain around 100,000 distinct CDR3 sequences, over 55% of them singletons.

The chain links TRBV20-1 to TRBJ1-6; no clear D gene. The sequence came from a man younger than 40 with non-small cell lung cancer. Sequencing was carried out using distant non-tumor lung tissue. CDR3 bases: TGCAGTGCCCCGAGGAGCTCCTATAATTCACCCCTCAACTTT. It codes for CSAPRSSYNSPLNF.